These T cell receptor beta chains were read from a single sample in a study of memory CD4+ T cells and cytomegalovirus serostatus. Profiling relied on immunoSEQ multiplex PCR, and the TCRdb table lists in-frame clones only, not all of them. The data contain under 40,000 clones, around three quarters of them singletons. Sequenced sample: memory CD4+ T cells from blood. Receptors were obtained from an adult in good health and CMV-seropositive. CDR3s include the opening cysteine and the closing phenylalanine or tryptophan. D genes are given only for firm matches. Clone size appears in some rows only: once, few, many, or a class for an expanded clone.

TRBD1,few,TRBJ2-5,17,TRBV7-9,TGTGCCAGCAGCTCCGTCCGACAGGGCATACGACAAGAGACCCAGTACTTC,CASSSVRQGIRQETQYF
-,-,TRBJ1-4,15,TRBV4-2,TGTGCCAGCAGCTTCGGGGCGGATGCTAATGAAAAACTGTTTTTT,CASSFGADANEKLFF
TRBD1,once,TRBJ2-7,14,TRBV19,TGTGCCAGTAGTAGGTCAGGGGGACCCTACGAGCAGTACTTC,CASSRSGGPYEQYF
TRBD1,few,TRBJ1-4,16,TRBV5-1,TGCGCCAGCAGCTTGGCTCCCCAGGGGGCTAAAGAAAAACTGTTTTTT,CASSLAPQGAKEKLFF
-,-,TRBJ2-1,18,TRBV5-1,TGCGCCAGCTCCCGGACACCGTCCCGAGGGGGGGGGCGGAATGAGCAGTTCTTC,CASSRTPSRGGGRNEQFF
TRBD2,-,TRBJ2-1,15,TRBV7-9,TGTGCCAGCAGCTTAAAGGGACTAGAAGGCAATGAGCAGTTCTTC,CASSLKGLEGNEQFF
-,-,TRBJ1-1,13,TRBV19,TGTGCCAGTAGTATGGGCGCAAATACTGAAGCTTTCTTT,CASSMGANTEAFF
-,-,TRBJ1-6,15,TRBV5-4,TGTGCCAGCAGACCAACCGGGACCCCAAATTCACCCCTCCACTTT,CASRPTGTPNSPLHF
TRBD2,-,TRBJ2-5,16,TRBV7-2,TGTGCCAGCAGCTTCGGTCTAGCGGGGGGCCAAGAGACCCAGTACTTC,CASSFGLAGGQETQYF
-,-,TRBJ1-4,14,TRBV27,TGTGCCAGCAGTCAAAGAAGAGGTAATGAAAAACTGTTTTTT,CASSQRRGNEKLFF
-,-,TRBJ1-2,11,TRBV20-1,TGCAGTGCTCCAGGGTACTATGGCTACACCTTC,CSAPGYYGYTF
-,-,TRBJ2-2,17,TRBV4-3,TGCGCCAGCAGCCAAGCGAGCGGCCGATCGGGGACCGGGGAGCTGTTTTTT,CASSQASGRSGTGELFF
-,-,TRBJ1-5,17,TRBV2,TGTGCCAGCAGGCCCGGGACGGCAGTCCTTAGCAATCAGCCCCAGCATTTT,CASRPGTAVLSNQPQHF
TRBD1,few,TRBJ1-2,12,TRBV29-1,TGCAGCGTTGAAGCGACAGGGTATGGCTACACCTTC,CSVEATGYGYTF
TRBD1,-,TRBJ1-5,15,TRBV2,TGTGCCAGCATGACAGGGGGCTATAGCAATCAGCCCCAGCATTTT,CASMTGGYSNQPQHF
-,few,TRBJ2-7,11,TRBV7-2,TGTGCCAGCAGCTCTAAATACGAGCAGTACTTC,CASSSKYEQYF
-,few,TRBJ2-3,15,TRBV14,TGTGCCAGCAGCCAAGTACGGACCCGCACAGATACGCAGTATTTT,CASSQVRTRTDTQYF
-,once,TRBJ2-3,15,TRBV5-1,TGCGCCAGCAGCCAATTCAACCCCGCGACAGATACGCAGTATTTT,CASSQFNPATDTQYF
TRBD2,few,TRBJ2-1,16,TRBV5-1,TGCGCCAGCAGCTTGGCCCCTAGCGGAAGCGGGGGGGAGCAGTTCTTC,CASSLAPSGSGGEQFF
-,few,TRBJ2-5,14,TRBV2,TGTGCCAGCAGTGAGAGGCGATTACAAGAGACCCAGTACTTC,CASSERRLQETQYF
-,once,TRBJ1-1,13,TRBV5-6,TGTGCCAGCAGCTTGGCCAACGGGGCTGAAGCTTTCTTT,CASSLANGAEAFF
-,-,TRBJ2-5,11,TRBV7-8,TGTGCCAGCAGCATTTTGGAGACCCAGTACTTC,CASSILETQYF
-,-,TRBJ2-7,14,TRBV5-4,TGTGCCAGCAGCTTGTTAGGTCTAACCTACGAGCAGTACTTC,CASSLLGLTYEQYF
TRBD2,-,TRBJ2-3,15,TRBV7-2,TGTGCCAGCAGCTTCCTAGCGGGAGGGGAATATACGCAGTATTTT,CASSFLAGGEYTQYF
-,-,TRBJ1-3,16,TRBV7-9,TGTGCCAGCAGCCCACCGGGCCGCATCTCTGGAAACACCATATATTTT,CASSPPGRISGNTIYF
TRBD1,-,TRBJ2-7,15,TRBV5-1,TGCGCCAGCAGAGCCGGGACAGGGGGCTTTTACGAGCAGTACTTC,CASRAGTGGFYEQYF
-,once,TRBJ1-5,14,TRBV11-2,TGTGCCAGCAGCTTAGGGGCTAGCAATCAGCCCCAGCATTTT,CASSLGASNQPQHF
-,-,TRBJ2-3,12,TRBV6-1,TGTGCCAGCAGTGAACGGCGAGATACGCAGTATTTT,CASSERRDTQYF
-,-,TRBJ2-1,12,TRBV29-1,TGCATGGGCAGGGTAAGGGGAAATGAGCAGTTCTTC,CMGRVRGNEQFF
-,-,TRBJ1-5,17,TRBV5-1,TGCGCCAGCAGCTTAAGACCACAGGGAAATAGCAATCAGCCCCAGCATTTT,CASSLRPQGNSNQPQHF
-,-,TRBJ2-6,14,TRBV2,TGTGCCAGCAGCAAATACTCTGGGGCCAACGTCCTGACTTTC,CASSKYSGANVLTF
TRBD1,-,TRBJ1-2,16,TRBV19,TGTGCCAGTAGTACAACGCCCCTGACAGGGAACTATGGCTACACCTTC,CASSTTPLTGNYGYTF
-,-,TRBJ2-1,16,TRBV10-3,TGTGCCATCAGTATTAACAGTCAGAACATGGCTAATGAGCAGTTCTTC,CAISINSQNMANEQFF
-,-,TRBJ1-1,13,TRBV9,TGTGCCAGCAGCGTAGACAGGAACACTGAAGCTTTCTTT,CASSVDRNTEAFF
-,-,TRBJ2-3,14,TRBV7-8,TGTGCCAGCTTGAGAGGGGGTGGCGCAGATACGCAGTATTTT,CASLRGGGADTQYF
TRBD1,-,TRBJ1-1,17,TRBV4-3,TGCGCCAGCAGCCTTACCCTGGGACAGCTTATGAACACTGAAGCTTTCTTT,CASSLTLGQLMNTEAFF